This T cell receptor beta chain was recovered during a study of T cell clonality in common variable immunodeficiency. Study-wide results and caveats: Reportedly, TCR beta sequences from common variable immunodeficiency showed fewer deletions and N-nucleotide insertions.

Profiled with immunoSEQ multiplex PCR; TCRdb holds only in-frame clones, not every one. The sample is made up of roughly 60,000 clones, none counted only once. This clone was counted at least ten times. Its antigen is unidentified. The read halts 3 residues ahead of the CDR3 end, with the missing end drawn from the germline J gene. The V end was cut by 0 bases, the J end by 2 bases, with 10 bases between. This CDR3 has 15 amino acids. Germline V CDR1 and CDR2: SGHRS, YFSETQ. The chain recombines TRBV5-1 with TRBJ2-3; the D gene is possibly TRBD2 (6 bases). What was sequenced was peripheral blood mononuclear cells. The TCR originated in a person aged 18-70 years in good health. Incomplete CDR3 DNA: TGCGCCAGCAGCTTGGAGGGGACTCACACAGATACG. Translation: CASSLEGTHTDT. The whole CDR3 is CASSLEGTHTDTQYF.